These T cell receptor beta chains were read from a single sample in a study of blood T cell repertoires in COVID-19. The protocol was immunoSEQ multiplex PCR, while the TCRdb copy is restricted to in-frame clones and leaves out a portion. Of tens of thousands of clones in the sample, approximately 80% were seen once. The specimen sequenced was peripheral blood. All receptors derive from an elderly man with acute or convalescent COVID-19. The CDR3 runs from the conserved cysteine through the conserved F or W. The order of the fields is J gene, D gene, V gene, clone size, CDR3 protein, CDR3 DNA. The D gene is left open where the match is weak. The listing skips clone size in some rows; elsewhere it reads once, few, many or a size class.

j_gene: TRBJ2-7; d_gene: TRBD1; v_gene: TRBV6-2/TRBV6-3; abundance: few; CDR3aa: CASSYPRQGLSYEQYF; CDR3nt: TGTGCCAGCAGTTACCCCCGACAGGGCCTCTCCTACGAGCAGTACTTC
j_gene: TRBJ2-1; d_gene: TRBD2; v_gene: TRBV30; abundance: -; CDR3aa: CALTPGGMLNNEQFF; CDR3nt: TGTGCCTTGACCCCGGGGGGAATGCTTAACAATGAGCAGTTCTTC
j_gene: TRBJ2-2; d_gene: TRBD2; v_gene: TRBV5-5; abundance: once; CDR3aa: CASSLDLAGNTGELFF; CDR3nt: TGTGCCAGCAGCTTGGATCTAGCGGGAAACACCGGGGAGCTGTTTTTT
j_gene: TRBJ1-5; d_gene: -; v_gene: TRBV27; abundance: -; CDR3aa: CASSAGFYGNQPQHF; CDR3nt: TGTGCCAGCAGCGCAGGGTTTTACGGCAATCAGCCCCAGCATTTT
j_gene: TRBJ2-3; d_gene: TRBD2; v_gene: TRBV5-5; abundance: once; CDR3aa: CASSFPLAGITQYF; CDR3nt: TGTGCCAGCAGCTTTCCCTTAGCGGGTATTACGCAGTATTTT
j_gene: TRBJ1-4; d_gene: TRBD1; v_gene: TRBV2; abundance: few; CDR3aa: CASSEALRTGDEKLFF; CDR3nt: TGTGCCAGCAGTGAAGCGCTCAGGACAGGGGACGAAAAACTGTTTTTT
j_gene: TRBJ2-7; d_gene: -; v_gene: TRBV12-3/TRBV12-4; abundance: few; CDR3aa: CASSPRQHYEQYF; CDR3nt: TGTGCCAGCAGTCCCCGACAGCACTACGAGCAGTACTTC
j_gene: TRBJ2-1; d_gene: TRBD1; v_gene: TRBV7-9; abundance: once; CDR3aa: CASSPTGAHYNEQFF; CDR3nt: TGTGCCAGCAGCCCCACAGGGGCCCACTACAATGAGCAGTTCTTC
j_gene: TRBJ2-5; d_gene: -; v_gene: TRBV5-1; abundance: -; CDR3aa: CASSSQGFRETQYF; CDR3nt: TGCGCCAGCAGCTCCCAGGGTTTTCGAGAGACCCAGTACTTC
j_gene: TRBJ1-1; d_gene: -; v_gene: TRBV3-1/TRBV3-2; abundance: -; CDR3aa: CASSGDQGHTEAFF; CDR3nt: TGTGCCAGCAGCGGAGACCAGGGCCACACTGAAGCTTTCTTT
j_gene: TRBJ2-5; d_gene: -; v_gene: TRBV9; abundance: -; CDR3aa: CASSVLGETQYF; CDR3nt: TGTGCCAGCAGCGTGCTCGGAGAGACCCAGTACTTC
j_gene: TRBJ1-1; d_gene: -; v_gene: TRBV4-1; abundance: -; CDR3aa: CASSQAGRNTEAFF; CDR3nt: TGCGCCAGCAGCCAAGCGGGAAGGAACACTGAAGCTTTCTTT
j_gene: TRBJ2-5; d_gene: TRBD2; v_gene: TRBV3-1/TRBV3-2; abundance: -; CDR3aa: CASSRTSGEAETQYF; CDR3nt: TGTGCCAGCAGCCGGACTAGCGGGGAGGCAGAGACCCAGTACTTC